What follows are 28 T cell receptor beta chains derived from one specimen sequenced in a study of blood T cell repertoires in COVID-19. Measured with immunoSEQ multiplex PCR; TCRdb has only the in-frame clones, and not every one. This table holds about 80,000 clones, about four fifths found once. Sequenced material: peripheral blood. These receptors were taken from a woman between 65 and 79 years old with acute or convalescent COVID-19.

This clone came up a few times. The V and J genes are TRBV24-1 and TRBJ2-1; 10 positions match TRBD2. V gave up 4 bases and J gave up 5 bases; unmatched junction bases: 7. The CDR3 is 16 amino acids. CDR1 and CDR2 (germline): KGHDR, SFDVKD. The CDR3 region has the DNA TGTGCCACCAGTGAATCAATAGCGGGAGGACACAATGAGCAGTTCTTC. Protein: CATSESIAGGHNEQFF.

The gene calls are TRBV11-2 and TRBJ1-4; no firm D call. The CDR3 totals 15 residues. The V gene's germline CDR1 is SGHAT and CDR2 FQNNGV. V dropped 4 bases and J dropped 6 bases, with 15 bases sitting between them. CDR3 in amino acids: CASSSAGRVDEKLFF. In nucleotides, the CDR3 is TGTGCCAGCAGCTCTGCCGGGAGGGTTGATGAAAAACTGTTTTTT.

CDR3 region: CSSKTGGNTEAFF. The DNA for the CDR3 is TGCAGCTCTAAGACAGGGGGAAACACTGAAGCTTTCTTT. V gene TRBV29-1 combines with J gene TRBJ1-1; 9 nucleotides align to TRBD1. This CDR3 has 13 amino acids. Germline V CDR1 and CDR2: SQVTM, ANQGSEA. After removal of 8 bases from V and 2 bases from J, the junction contained 6 bases not matched to a gene. Variable domain in full (rest from reference TRBV29-1 and TRBJ1-1): SAVISQKPSRDICQRGTSLTIQCQVDSQVTMMFWYRQQPGQSLTLIATANQGSEATYESGFVIDKFPISRPNLTFSTLTVSNMSPEDSSIYLCSSKTGGNTEAFFGQGTRLTVV.

The genes are TRBV29-1 and TRBJ2-1; TRBD1 agrees at 7 bases. The junction had 13 bases not matched to a gene; V was cut back by 7 bases and J by 10 bases. Germline loops: CDR1 SQVTM, CDR2 ANQGSEA. The length of the CDR3 is 13 residues. The CDR3 DNA reads as TGCAGCGGTTCGACAGGGACGGTGTTGGAGCAGTTCTTC. The encoded protein is CSGSTGTVLEQFF.

The V call is TRBV15, the J call TRBJ1-1; D gene unclear. This CDR3 is 16 amino acids long. V was clipped by 11 bases and J by 4 bases, with 26 bases between them. Germline-derived CDR1 and CDR2 are LNHNV and YYDKDF (reference sequence). CDR3 sequence (DNA): TGTGCCGCGGGAGGTCCTCTCTTCATCTCTGGCACTGAAGCTTTCTTT. As protein: CAAGGPLFISGTEAFF.

J is TRBJ2-1 and V is TRBV19, with 9 bases lining up with TRBD2. The CDR3 sequence is 17 residues long. V was clipped by 6 bases and J by 1 base; unmatched bases: 10. The germline V gene has CDR1 LNHDA and CDR2 SQIVND (reference sequence). CDR3 bases: TGTGCCAGTAGAAGGGGGACTAGCCCCTTATCCTACAATGAGCAGTTCTTC. It encodes CASRRGTSPLSYNEQFF.

DNA for the CDR3: TGTGCCAGCAGCTCACCACTCGACTCCGGCTACGAGCAGTACTTC. Its protein is CASSSPLDSGYEQYF. V and J are TRBV7-7 and TRBJ2-7; D gene ambiguous. V was clipped by 4 bases and J by 3 bases, with 16 bases between them. Germline V gene data show CDR1 as SSHAT and CDR2 as FNYEAQ (reference sequence). The CDR3 spans 15 residues. The variable domain in full, completed from reference TRBV7-7 and TRBJ2-7, reads GAGVSQSPRYKVTKRGQDVTLRCDPISSHATLYWYQQALGQGPEFLTYFNYEAQPDKSGLPSDRFSAERPEGSISTLTIQRTEQRDSAMYRCASSSPLDSGYEQYFGPGTRLTVT.

The genes are TRBV7-2 and TRBJ2-5; the match to TRBD1 covers 8 bases. The germline CDR1 and CDR2 sequences are SGHTA and FQGNSA. The CDR3 covers 15 residues. The J segment lost 0 bases and the V segment lost 5 bases, leaving 5 bases of the junction unmatched. The CDR3 nucleotides are TGTGCCAGCAGCGGGGACAGGAGCCACCAAGAGACCCAGTACTTC. It codes for CASSGDRSHQETQYF.

This clone was seen once. The V and J genes are TRBV5-6 and TRBJ2-7; TRBD1 is a possible D gene (6 bases). The CDR3 runs 13 residues. The germline CDR1 and CDR2 sequences are SGHDT and YYEEEE. V was trimmed by 5 bases and J by 1 base, leaving 10 bases between them. CDR3 in amino acids: CASREQGSYEQYF. The DNA for the CDR3 is TGTGCCAGCAGAGAACAGGGTTCCTACGAGCAGTACTTC.

This clone was counted only a few times. The DNA for the CDR3 is TGTGCCTGGAGCCCCCAGGGGCCGTACAATCAGCCCCAGCATTTT. Translating gives CAWSPQGPYNQPQHF. The V gene is TRBV30, the J gene TRBJ1-5; D is possibly TRBD1 (6 bases). CDR1 is GTSNPN and CDR2 is SVGIG in the germline V gene (reference sequence). V lost 3 bases and J lost 3, with 15 bases in between. The CDR3 spans 15 residues.

This chain links TRBV11-2 with TRBJ2-5, with TRBD1 matching over 8 bases. The CDR3 is 14 amino acids. J was trimmed by 5 bases and V by 5 bases; bases with no gene match: 7. Germline CDR1 reads SGHAT; CDR2 reads FQNNGV. CDR3: CASSHPRGPETQYF. CDR3 nucleotide sequence: TGTGCCAGCAGCCACCCCAGGGGGCCCGAGACCCAGTACTTC.

V gene TRBV6-6 combines with J gene TRBJ1-1, with a tentative D call TRBD1 (6 bases). Germline assignment: CDR1 MNHNY and CDR2 SVGAGI (reference sequence). This CDR3 is 15 amino acids long. Trimming stripped 0 bases from V and 4 bases from J, with 12 bases between. The DNA of the CDR3 is TGTGCCAGCAGTTACTCACCGGACAGAGCCACTGAAGCTTTCTTT. Its translation is CASSYSPDRATEAFF.

The chain links TRBV18 to TRBJ1-5; possible D gene TRBD1, 6 bases. The ends were cut back, 2 bases at V and 0 bases at J, with 8 bases in the middle. Germline loops: CDR1 KGHSH, CDR2 LQKENI. This CDR3 has 15 amino acids. CDR3 in amino acids: CASSPDRYSNQPQHF. The CDR3 DNA is TGTGCCAGCTCACCAGACAGGTATAGCAATCAGCCCCAGCATTTT.

This CDR3 is CASSRGLAGGGVGELFF. Written as DNA, the CDR3 is TGTGCCAGCAGTCGCGGACTAGCGGGAGGCGGAGTCGGGGAGCTGTTTTTT. The chain is built from TRBV6-6 and TRBJ2-2, with 14 bases aligning to TRBD2. Germline V lookup: CDR1 MNHNY, CDR2 SVGAGI (reference sequence). The V and J ends lost 5 bases and 7 bases, in that order; junction bases with no gene match: 9. CDR3 length equals 17 residues.

Written as DNA, the CDR3 is TGTGCCAGCAGCGTAGGAACAGTCGGGACAGGCCCTAGTGGCTACACCTTC. This codes for CASSVGTVGTGPSGYTF. The chain recombines TRBV9 with TRBJ1-2; 8 positions agree with TRBD1. The V gene end was trimmed by 0 bases and the J gene end by 7 bases; junction bases not matched to a gene: 14. CDR3 length: 17 residues. In germline, CDR1 is SGDLS, CDR2 YYNGEE.

The chain recombines TRBV5-1 with TRBJ1-1; 9 bases are shared with TRBD1. Per germline, CDR1 SGHRS and CDR2 YFSETQ. Trimming took 2 bases from V and 7 from J; bases not matched to a gene: 12. The CDR3 is 16 amino acids. The CDR3, as DNA: TGCGCCAGCAGCTTCACGGACAGGGGAAGGGGGCTTGAAGCTTTCTTT. Translation gives CASSFTDRGRGLEAFF.

This chain links TRBV4-1 with TRBJ2-1, with 8 bases matching TRBD2. With V trimmed by 4 bases and J by 0 bases, 2 bases remained unmatched. CDR1 is MGHRA, CDR2 YSYEKL, per germline. This CDR3 is built from 15 residues. CDR3 sequence: CASSPSGSSYNEQFF. CDR3 nucleotides: TGCGCCAGCAGCCCGAGCGGGAGCTCCTACAATGAGCAGTTCTTC.

The V and J genes are TRBV7-2 and TRBJ2-3; 9 bases align to TRBD2. Looked up from germline, CDR1 is SGHTA and CDR2 is FQGNSA. This CDR3 is 16 amino acids long. V lost 6 bases to trimming and J lost 6 bases; unmatched junction nucleotides: 13. CDR3 sequence reads: CASSLSGSILRDTQYF. The CDR3 DNA follows: TGTGCCAGCAGTCTTAGCGGGAGTATTCTCCGGGATACGCAGTATTTT.

CDR3 sequence reads: CASSPPTGSAYGYTF. CDR3 in DNA: TGCGCCAGCAGCCCCCCGACAGGGTCGGCCTATGGCTACACCTTC. This chain joins TRBV5-1 and TRBJ1-2, with 7 bases identical to TRBD1. The CDR3 is 15 amino acids. Trimming took 4 bases from V and 4 from J; bases not matched to a gene: 10. CDR1 and CDR2 from the germline V gene are SGHRS and YFSETQ.

The chain recombines TRBV3-1 (or the pseudogene TRBV3-2) with TRBJ1-3, with D possibly being TRBD1 (6 bases). The ends were cut back, 4 bases at V and 0 bases at J, with 7 bases in the middle. The CDR3 loop spans 14 amino acids. CDR1 LGHDT and CDR2 YNNKEL come from the germline V gene (reference sequence). The CDR3, as DNA: TGTGCCAGCAGCCCAGGGGCCTCTGGAAACACCATATATTTT. Amino acids: CASSPGASGNTIYF.

This chain joins TRBV3-1 (or the pseudogene TRBV3-2) and TRBJ2-5; perhaps TRBD1 as D (7 bases). This CDR3 comprises 14 residues. The germline V and J ends were trimmed by 4 bases and 3 bases, with 12 bases remaining between them. Germline V gives CDR1 LGHDT, CDR2 YNNKEL (reference sequence). CDR3 DNA: TGTGCCAGCAGCCGTTCCAGGGGGGAAGAGACCCAGTACTTC. As protein: CASSRSRGEETQYF.

The chain's CDR3 is CASYGAEEKLFF. CDR3 DNA: TGTGCCAGCTATGGGGCAGAGGAAAAACTGTTTTTT. The chain is built from TRBV2 and TRBJ1-4; D possibly corresponds to TRBD1 (5 bases). Deletions cut 8 bases from V and 8 bases from J, with 12 bases between. Germline assignment: CDR1 SNHLY and CDR2 FYNNEI. The CDR3 extends over 12 amino acids.

V gene TRBV2 combines with J gene TRBJ2-2; maybe TRBD2 (6 bases). Trimming stripped 6 bases from V and 7 bases from J, with 18 bases between. The germline gives CDR1 SNHLY, CDR2 FYNNEI. The CDR3 sequence is 15 residues long. This chain's CDR3 is CASSLRDRRVGELFF. The CDR3 DNA follows: TGTGCCAGCAGCCTTCGGGATAGGAGGGTCGGGGAGCTGTTTTTT.

This clone was found once. The chain is built from TRBV19 and TRBJ1-2; D not certain. CDR1 and CDR2 (germline): LNHDA, SQIVND (reference sequence). V was clipped by 7 bases and J by 6 bases, with 27 bases between them. The length of the CDR3 is 17 residues. In DNA, the CDR3 is TGTGCCAGTACCATCTTTGCGGAGGACCGAAGTCTCCATGGCTACACCTTC. This translates into CASTIFAEDRSLHGYTF. The complete variable domain, with remaining parts taken from reference TRBV19 and TRBJ1-2, reads DGGITQSPKYLFRKEGQNVTLSCEQNLNHDAMYWYRQDPGQGLRLIYYSQIVNDFQKGDIAEGYSVSREKKESFPLTVTSAQKNPTAFYLCASTIFAEDRSLHGYTFGSGTRLTVV.

This sequence joins TRBV7-2 and TRBJ1-6; TRBD1 matches 7 bases. CDR1 is SGHTA and CDR2 is FQGNSA in the germline V gene. The V and J ends lost 4 bases and 7 bases, in that order; junction bases with no gene match: 7. The CDR3 length is 15 residues. Here the CDR3 DNA reads TGTGCCAGCAGCTACTTTCCAGGGGGGAATTCACCCCTCCACTTT. Encoded protein: CASSYFPGGNSPLHF.

V and J are TRBV29-1 and TRBJ2-3; 12 positions match TRBD1. The germline gives CDR1 SQVTM, CDR2 ANQGSEA. This CDR3 has 17 amino acids. With V trimmed by 4 bases and J by 0 bases, 8 bases remained unmatched. In DNA form, the CDR3 reads TGCAGCGTTGGTGGGGTGGGACAGGGGGCTAGCACAGATACGCAGTATTTT. It yields the protein CSVGGVGQGASTDTQYF.

The chain has TRBV7-2 and TRBJ2-2, with D maybe TRBD1 (6 bases). CDR1 is SGHTA, CDR2 FQGNSA, per germline. V was shortened by 2 bases and J by 2 bases, with 9 bases between the two germline ends. There are 15 residues in the CDR3. The CDR3: CASSLNRVNTGELFF. The DNA for the CDR3 is TGTGCCAGCAGCTTAAACAGGGTAAACACCGGGGAGCTGTTTTTT.

This chain connects TRBV12-3 or TRBV12-4 to TRBJ2-1, with D perhaps TRBD2 (5 bases). The CDR3 sequence is 13 residues long. The V end was cut by 6 bases, the J end by 5 bases, with 11 bases between. CDR3 DNA: TGTGCCAGCAGCGAAACTAGAGACAATGAGCAGTTCTTC. This gives the protein CASSETRDNEQFF.